A single sample gave rise to the 19 T cell receptor beta chains below, sequenced in a study of blood T cell repertoires in COVID-19. Profiling relied on immunoSEQ multiplex PCR, and the TCRdb table lists in-frame clones only, not all of them. The sample holds around 170,000 clones, 89% seen once. Sequenced sample: peripheral blood. All receptors come from a man younger than 30 who had recovered from COVID-19.

This chain connects TRBV7-2 to TRBJ2-6; 7 bases map to TRBD1. This CDR3 is 18 amino acids long. Germline CDR1 and CDR2: SGHTA and FQGNSA. V was clipped by 3 bases and J by 0 bases; unmatched bases: 8. The CDR3 loop is CASSFRTGPSSGANVLTF. Here the CDR3 DNA reads TGTGCCAGCAGCTTCCGGACAGGACCGAGCTCTGGGGCCAACGTCCTGACTTTC. Full variable domain (rest looked up from reference TRBV7-2 and TRBJ2-6): GAGVSQSPSNKVTEKGKDVELRCDPISGHTALYWYRQSLGQGLEFLIYFQGNSAPDKSGLPSDRFSAERTGGSVSTLTIQRTQQEDSAVYLCASSFRTGPSSGANVLTFGAGSRLTVL.

The chain has TRBV6-5 and TRBJ1-1, with a possible D match to TRBD1 (5 bases). The CDR3 loop spans 16 amino acids. Germline CDR1 reads MNHEY; CDR2 reads SVGAGI. V was pared by 2 bases and J by 3 bases, with 16 bases between. DNA for the CDR3: TGTGCCAGCAGTTACCGTTTGGGGGAGGGAGACACTGAAGCTTTCTTT. This translates into CASSYRLGEGDTEAFF.

The CDR3 DNA reads as TGTGCCAGCAGTTCGCGGCCCCTAAACTTCTATGGCTACACCTTC. Translating it yields CASSSRPLNFYGYTF. The chain uses TRBV27 and TRBJ1-2, with D uncertain. The CDR3 runs to 15 residues. CDR1 and CDR2 from the germline V gene are MNHEY and SMNVEV (reference sequence). Trimming removed 4 bases from V and 4 bases from J, with 16 bases in between.

The chain couples TRBV6-2 or TRBV6-3 to TRBJ1-6; no firm D call. CDR1 is MNHEY and CDR2 is SVGEGT in the germline V gene. The V and J ends lost 2 bases and 12 bases respectively, with 14 bases between them. The CDR3 is 14 amino acids. The CDR3 nucleotides read TGTGCCAGCAGTTACCGCGCTCGTCAAGAACCCCTCCACTTT. This sequence encodes CASSYRARQEPLHF.

This chain joins TRBV4-3 and TRBJ2-5, with a weak D call TRBD1 (6 bases). This CDR3 contains 16 residues. CDR1 is LGHNA and CDR2 is YSLEER in the germline V gene. Trimming shortened V by 4 bases and J by 1 base, and 16 bases separated the two germline ends. The CDR3 loop is CASSRSYGDTQETQYF. The CDR3 region has the DNA TGCGCCAGCAGCCGGAGTTACGGGGACACCCAAGAGACCCAGTACTTC.

The chain joins TRBV3-1 (or the pseudogene TRBV3-2) to TRBJ2-5, with 9 nucleotides matching TRBD1. The CDR3 is 15 residues long. Trimming took 1 base from V and 4 from J; bases not matched to a gene: 4. Germline CDR1 reads LGHDT; CDR2 reads YNNKEL (reference sequence). The CDR3 nucleotides read TGTGCCAGCAGCCAAGGACAGGGGGGGAGAGAGACCCAGTACTTC. It translates to CASSQGQGGRETQYF.

V is TRBV4-3 and J is TRBJ2-7; D gene ambiguous. The V gene lost 0 bases and the J gene lost 1 base, with 10 bases spanning the gap. The CDR3 spans 15 residues. The germline V gene has CDR1 LGHNA and CDR2 YSLEER. CDR3 residues: CASSQDWQVSYEQYF. The CDR3, as DNA: TGCGCCAGCAGCCAAGATTGGCAGGTTTCCTACGAGCAGTACTTC.

The chain has TRBV6-6 and TRBJ2-7; TRBD2 matches at 14 bases. V lost 5 bases and J lost 7; bases outside the gene matches: 13. CDR1 and CDR2 (germline): MNHNY, SVGAGI (reference sequence). This CDR3 has 17 amino acids. This CDR3 is CASSRGLAGDTYVEQYF. DNA of the CDR3: TGTGCCAGCAGTCGGGGACTAGCGGGAGACACCTACGTAGAGCAGTACTTC.

The chain recombines TRBV10-1 with TRBJ2-7; 9 bases align to TRBD2. Germline V gives CDR1 WNHNN, CDR2 SYGVQD (reference sequence). The CDR3 length is 16 residues. V was clipped by 5 bases and J by 4 bases; unmatched bases: 12. For the CDR3, the DNA is TGCGCCAGCAGTCCGCAGGGAGCGGGAGGCAAGTACGAGCAGTACTTC. Amino acids: CASSPQGAGGKYEQYF.

The genes are TRBV27 and TRBJ1-4; maybe TRBD1 (6 bases). Germline V CDR1 and CDR2: MNHEY, SMNVEV (reference sequence). The CDR3 loop spans 16 amino acids. The V and J ends lost 2 bases and 3 bases respectively, with 13 bases between them. The CDR3 DNA follows: TGTGCCAGCAGTTTAAGGGGGGGCTGGGCTAATGAAAAACTGTTTTTT. Protein sequence: CASSLRGGWANEKLFF.

The V gene is TRBV30, the J gene TRBJ1-1; TRBD1 aligns across 10 bases. Germline CDR1 GTSNPN, CDR2 SVGIG (reference sequence). V shed 2 bases, J shed 5 bases, and the junction held 5 bases outside the gene matches. This CDR3 comprises 14 residues. The CDR3 DNA reads TGTGCCTGGAGTATGGACAGGGGGTATACTGAAGCTTTCTTT. Translated, it gives CAWSMDRGYTEAFF.

This chain uses TRBV7-6 with TRBJ2-3; 7 nucleotides line up with TRBD2. The CDR3 loop spans 18 amino acids. Trimming took 2 bases from V and 4 from J; bases not matched to a gene: 15. Looked up from germline, CDR1 is SGHVS and CDR2 is FNYEAQ. The CDR3 is CASSLRVPRERVADTQYF. In DNA, the CDR3 is TGTGCCAGCAGCTTAAGAGTTCCGCGGGAGCGTGTTGCAGATACGCAGTATTTT.

V is TRBV5-5 and J is TRBJ2-2; 8 bases align to TRBD2. Per germline, CDR1 SGHKS and CDR2 YYEKEE (reference sequence). The CDR3 is 16 residues long. V lost 5 bases and J lost 2; bases outside the gene matches: 8. Here the CDR3 reads CASSPSGRVNTGELFF. The CDR3 coding sequence is TGTGCCAGCAGTCCAAGCGGGAGAGTTAACACCGGGGAGCTGTTTTTT.

The rearrangement uses TRBV19 and TRBJ2-2, with 8 bases that match TRBD1. The V gene's germline CDR1 is LNHDA and CDR2 SQIVND (reference sequence). The CDR3 totals 15 residues. Trimming removed 3 bases from V and 6 bases from J; junction bases left unmatched: 6. CDR3 sequence reads: CASSIRQGNSGELFF. The CDR3 nucleotides read TGTGCCAGTAGTATTCGACAGGGGAATTCCGGGGAGCTGTTTTTT.

V and J are TRBV3-1 (or the pseudogene TRBV3-2) and TRBJ2-7, with a weak D call TRBD1 (6 bases). Looked up from germline, CDR1 is LGHDT and CDR2 is YNNKEL (reference sequence). This CDR3 spans 13 amino acids. V was shortened by 3 bases and J by 3 bases, with 9 bases between the two germline ends. The CDR3 DNA is TGTGCCAGCAGCCATGGACAGTTCTACGAGCAGTACTTC. This sequence encodes CASSHGQFYEQYF.

The V call is TRBV5-1, the J call TRBJ2-7; tentative D call: TRBD2 (5 bases). V lost 0 bases and J 4 bases, leaving 17 bases between the germline ends. This CDR3 is built from 16 residues. CDR1 SGHRS and CDR2 YFSETQ come from the germline V gene. The CDR3 region is CASSLEKAGRIYEQYF. The DNA of the CDR3 is TGCGCCAGCAGCTTGGAGAAGGCGGGCAGAATTTACGAGCAGTACTTC.

CDR3 sequence: CASSSRSRNEQFF. The CDR3 region has the DNA TGTGCCAGCAGCTCTCGATCCAGGAATGAGCAGTTCTTC. The rearrangement links TRBV2 to TRBJ2-1; D unclear. Deletions cut 6 bases from V and 7 bases from J, with 13 bases between. There are 13 residues in the CDR3. Germline lookup yields CDR1 SNHLY and CDR2 FYNNEI. The variable domain in full, completed from reference TRBV2 and TRBJ2-1, reads EPEVTQTPSHQVTQMGQEVILRCVPISNHLYFYWYRQILGQKVEFLVSFYNNEISEKSEIFDDQFSVERPDGSNFTLKIRSTKLEDSAMYFCASSSRSRNEQFFGPGTRLTVL.

The table lists this clone with a few counts. The chain links TRBV5-6 to TRBJ1-5, with D unresolved. V was clipped by 3 bases and J by 0 bases, with 13 bases between them. The length of the CDR3 is 16 residues. Germline assignment: CDR1 SGHDT and CDR2 YYEEEE. CDR3 coding DNA: TGTGCCAGCAGCTCAGAGAGGTCCATTAGCAATCAGCCCCAGCATTTT. Translation: CASSSERSISNQPQHF.

This chain uses TRBV10-3 with TRBJ1-3; possible D gene TRBD1, 5 bases. The CDR3 extends over 16 amino acids. V lost 3 bases and J lost 0, with 12 bases in between. Germline values: CDR1 ENHRY, CDR2 SYGVKD. The CDR3 DNA reads as TGTGCCATCAGTGATGGTTCGGGGGTCTCTGGAAACACCATATATTTT. Protein product: CAISDGSGVSGNTIYF.